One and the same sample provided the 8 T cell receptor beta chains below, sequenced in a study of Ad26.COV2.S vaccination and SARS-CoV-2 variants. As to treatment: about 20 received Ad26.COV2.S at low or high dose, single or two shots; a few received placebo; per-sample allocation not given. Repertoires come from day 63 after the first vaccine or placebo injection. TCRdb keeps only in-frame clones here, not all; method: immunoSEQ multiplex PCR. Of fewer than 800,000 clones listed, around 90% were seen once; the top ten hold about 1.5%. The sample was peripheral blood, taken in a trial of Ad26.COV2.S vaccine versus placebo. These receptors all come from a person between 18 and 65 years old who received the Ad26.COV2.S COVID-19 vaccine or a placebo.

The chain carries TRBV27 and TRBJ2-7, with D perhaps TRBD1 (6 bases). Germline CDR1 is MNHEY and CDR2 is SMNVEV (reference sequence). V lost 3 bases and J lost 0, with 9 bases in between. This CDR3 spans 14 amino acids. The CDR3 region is CASSLDSYSYEQYF. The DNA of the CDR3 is TGTGCCAGCAGTTTGGACAGCTACTCCTACGAGCAGTACTTC.

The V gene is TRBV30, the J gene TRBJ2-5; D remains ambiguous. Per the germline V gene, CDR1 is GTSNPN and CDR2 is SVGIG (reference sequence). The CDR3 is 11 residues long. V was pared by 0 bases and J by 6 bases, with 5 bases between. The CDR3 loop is CAWSVLKTQYF. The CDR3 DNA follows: TGTGCCTGGAGTGTACTAAAGACCCAGTACTTC.

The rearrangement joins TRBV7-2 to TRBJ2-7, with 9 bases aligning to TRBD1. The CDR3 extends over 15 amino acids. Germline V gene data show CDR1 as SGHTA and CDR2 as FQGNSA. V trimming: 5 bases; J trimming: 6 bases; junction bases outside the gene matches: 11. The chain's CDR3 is CASSVFAGQGGEQYF. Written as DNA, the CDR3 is TGTGCCAGCAGCGTGTTCGCGGGACAGGGAGGCGAGCAGTACTTC.

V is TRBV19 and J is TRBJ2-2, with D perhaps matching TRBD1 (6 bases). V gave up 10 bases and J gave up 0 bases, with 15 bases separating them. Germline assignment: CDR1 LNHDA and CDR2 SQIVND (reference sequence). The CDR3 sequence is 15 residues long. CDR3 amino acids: CATTHRVANTGELFF. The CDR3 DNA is TGTGCCACTACCCACAGGGTCGCGAACACCGGGGAGCTGTTTTTT.

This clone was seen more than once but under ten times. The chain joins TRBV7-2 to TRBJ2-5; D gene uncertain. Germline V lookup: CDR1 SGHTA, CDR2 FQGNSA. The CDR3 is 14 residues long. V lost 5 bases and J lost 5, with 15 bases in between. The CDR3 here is CASSVGLPRETQYF. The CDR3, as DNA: TGTGCCAGCAGCGTAGGGTTGCCCAGGGAGACCCAGTACTTC.

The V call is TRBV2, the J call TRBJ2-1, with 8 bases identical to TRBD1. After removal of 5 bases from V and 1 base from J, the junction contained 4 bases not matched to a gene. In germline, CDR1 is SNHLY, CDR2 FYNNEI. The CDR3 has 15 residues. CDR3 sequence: CASSPGGRSYNEQFF. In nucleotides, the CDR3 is TGTGCCAGCAGTCCAGGGGGCCGGTCCTACAATGAGCAGTTCTTC.

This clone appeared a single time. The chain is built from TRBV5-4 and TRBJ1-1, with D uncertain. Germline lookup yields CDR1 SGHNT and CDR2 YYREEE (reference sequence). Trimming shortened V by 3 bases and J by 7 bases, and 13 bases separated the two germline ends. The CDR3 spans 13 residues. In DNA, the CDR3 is TGTGCCAGCAGCTCCGTAAGGACGGATGAAGCTTTCTTT. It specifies CASSSVRTDEAFF.

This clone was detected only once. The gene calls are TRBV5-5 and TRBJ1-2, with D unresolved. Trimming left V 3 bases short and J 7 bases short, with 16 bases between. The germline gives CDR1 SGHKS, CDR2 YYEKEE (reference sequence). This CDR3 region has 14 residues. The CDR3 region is CASSSPGFAAGYTF. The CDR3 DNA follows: TGTGCCAGCAGCTCCCCGGGCTTCGCAGCTGGCTACACCTTC. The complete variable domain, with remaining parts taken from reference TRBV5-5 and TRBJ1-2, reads DAGVTQSPTHLIKTRGQQVTLRCSPISGHKSVSWYQQVLGQGPQFIFQYYEKEERGRGNFPDRFSARQFPNYSSELNVNALLLGDSALYLCASSSPGFAAGYTFGSGTRLTVV.